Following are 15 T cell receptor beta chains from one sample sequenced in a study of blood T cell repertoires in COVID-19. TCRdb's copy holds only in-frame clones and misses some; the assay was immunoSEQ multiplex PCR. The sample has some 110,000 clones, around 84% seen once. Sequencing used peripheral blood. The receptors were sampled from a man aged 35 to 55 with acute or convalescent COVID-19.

CDR3 bases: TGTGCCAGCAGCCAAGAGGGAGGAGACTATGGCTACACCTTC. It codes for CASSQEGGDYGYTF. This chain connects TRBV4-2 to TRBJ1-2; D unresolved. With 0 bases removed from V and 3 bases from J, the gap between germline ends came to 8 bases. The CDR3 consists of 14 residues. Germline CDR1 is LGHNA and CDR2 is YNFKEQ.

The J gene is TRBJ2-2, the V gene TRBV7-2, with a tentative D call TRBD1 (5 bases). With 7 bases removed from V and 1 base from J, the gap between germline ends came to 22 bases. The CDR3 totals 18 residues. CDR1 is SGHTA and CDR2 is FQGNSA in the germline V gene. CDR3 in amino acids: CASTADLLTARNTGELFF. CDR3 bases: TGTGCCAGCACCGCCGATCTCCTGACAGCCAGGAACACCGGGGAGCTGTTTTTT.

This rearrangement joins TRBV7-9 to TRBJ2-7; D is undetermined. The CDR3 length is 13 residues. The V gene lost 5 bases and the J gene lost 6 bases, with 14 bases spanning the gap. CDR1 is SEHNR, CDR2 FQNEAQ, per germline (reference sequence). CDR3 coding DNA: TGTGCCAGCAGCCACCCCCTGGCAGGCGAGCAGTACTTC. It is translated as CASSHPLAGEQYF.

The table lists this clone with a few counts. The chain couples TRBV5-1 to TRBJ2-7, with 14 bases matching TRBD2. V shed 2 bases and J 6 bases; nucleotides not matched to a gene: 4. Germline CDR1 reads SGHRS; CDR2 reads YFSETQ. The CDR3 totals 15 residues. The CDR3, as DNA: TGCGCCAGCAGCTTCGGGACTAGCGGGGGACTCGAGCAGTACTTC. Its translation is CASSFGTSGGLEQYF.

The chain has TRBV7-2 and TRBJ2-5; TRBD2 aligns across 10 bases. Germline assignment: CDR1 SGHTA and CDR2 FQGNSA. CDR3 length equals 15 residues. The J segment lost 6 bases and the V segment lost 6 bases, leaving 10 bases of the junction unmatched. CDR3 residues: CASRKSGGAGKTQYF. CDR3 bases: TGTGCCAGCAGAAAGAGCGGGGGGGCTGGGAAGACCCAGTACTTC.

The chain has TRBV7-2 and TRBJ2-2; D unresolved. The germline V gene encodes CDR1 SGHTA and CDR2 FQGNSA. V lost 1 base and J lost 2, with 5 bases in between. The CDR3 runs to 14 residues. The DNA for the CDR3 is TGTGCCAGCAGCTTAGGTAGTAACACCGGGGAGCTGTTTTTT. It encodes CASSLGSNTGELFF.

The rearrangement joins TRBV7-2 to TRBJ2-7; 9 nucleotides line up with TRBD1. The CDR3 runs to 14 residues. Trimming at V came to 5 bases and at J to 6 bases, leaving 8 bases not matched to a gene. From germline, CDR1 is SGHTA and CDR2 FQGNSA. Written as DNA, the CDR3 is TGTGCCAGCAGCGCCCGGACAGGGGAAAGCGAGCAGTACTTC. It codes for CASSARTGESEQYF.

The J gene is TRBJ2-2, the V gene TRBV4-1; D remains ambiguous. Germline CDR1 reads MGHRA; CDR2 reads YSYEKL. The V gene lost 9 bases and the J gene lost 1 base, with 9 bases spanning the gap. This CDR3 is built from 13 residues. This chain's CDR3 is CASLEKNTGELFF. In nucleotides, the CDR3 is TGCGCCAGTCTGGAGAAGAACACCGGGGAGCTGTTTTTT.

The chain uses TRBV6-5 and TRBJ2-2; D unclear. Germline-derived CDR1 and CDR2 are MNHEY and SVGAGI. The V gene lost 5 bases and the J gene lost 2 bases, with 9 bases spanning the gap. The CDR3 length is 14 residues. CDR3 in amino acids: CASSKITNTGELFF. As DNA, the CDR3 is TGTGCCAGCAGTAAAATAACAAACACCGGGGAGCTGTTTTTT.

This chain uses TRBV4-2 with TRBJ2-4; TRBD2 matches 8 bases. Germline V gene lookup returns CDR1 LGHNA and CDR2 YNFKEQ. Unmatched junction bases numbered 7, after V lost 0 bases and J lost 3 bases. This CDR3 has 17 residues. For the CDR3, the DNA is TGTGCCAGCAGCCAAGATCTGGGAACTAGCGGCAAAAACATTCAGTACTTC. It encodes CASSQDLGTSGKNIQYF.

The CDR3 bases are TGTGCCAGCAGGTTAATAGCGGGGGGCCCTTCATCCTACGAGCAGTACTTC. Translated: CASRLIAGGPSSYEQYF. The chain joins TRBV5-4 to TRBJ2-7; TRBD2 matches 10 bases. This CDR3 is built from 17 residues. The germline CDR1 and CDR2 sequences are SGHNT and YYREEE (reference sequence). Germline trimming cut 5 bases from V and 1 base from J; bases unmatched to any gene: 12.

As DNA, the CDR3 is TGTGCCAGCAGCCCCCTTCCCGACAGCTCCTGGGGCTACACCTTC. This translates into CASSPLPDSSWGYTF. This chain links TRBV7-9 with TRBJ1-2; the D gene is possibly TRBD1 (5 bases). Germline CDR1 is SEHNR and CDR2 is FQNEAQ (reference sequence). Trimming pared 5 bases from V and 8 bases from J, leaving 21 bases between. This CDR3 contains 15 residues.

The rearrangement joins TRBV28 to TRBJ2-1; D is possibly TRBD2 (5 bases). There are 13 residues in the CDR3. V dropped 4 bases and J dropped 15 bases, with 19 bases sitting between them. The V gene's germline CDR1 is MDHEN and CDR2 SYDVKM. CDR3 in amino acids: CASSSFPGNIAFF. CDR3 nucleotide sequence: TGTGCCAGCAGTTCCTTCCCGGGAAACATCGCGTTCTTC. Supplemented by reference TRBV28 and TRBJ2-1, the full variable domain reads DVKVTQSSRYLVKRTGEKVFLECVQDMDHENMFWYRQDPGLGLRLIYFSYDVKMKEKGDIPEGYSVSREKKERFSLILESASTNQTSMYLCASSSFPGNIAFFGPGTRLTVL.

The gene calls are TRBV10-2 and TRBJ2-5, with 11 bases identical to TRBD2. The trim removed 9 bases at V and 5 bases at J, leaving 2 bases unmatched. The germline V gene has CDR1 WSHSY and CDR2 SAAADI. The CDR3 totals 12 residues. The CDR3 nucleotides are TGCGCCAGTAGCGGGAGGGCGGAGACCCAGTACTTC. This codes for CASSGRAETQYF.

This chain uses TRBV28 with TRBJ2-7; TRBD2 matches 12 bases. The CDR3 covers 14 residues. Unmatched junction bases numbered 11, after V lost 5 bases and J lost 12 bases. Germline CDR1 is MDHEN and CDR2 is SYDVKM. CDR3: CASSPGLAGRGGYF. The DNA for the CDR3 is TGTGCCAGCAGTCCCGGACTAGCGGGAAGGGGTGGGTACTTC.